Each of the 2 T cell receptor beta chains below was sequenced from the same sample in a study of T cells after yellow fever vaccination. MiXCR, applied by TCRdb to the 5' RACE reads, yields one record per CDR3 protein. The sample lists a few hundred thousand distinct CDR3 sequences; around 17% were seen once. The material sequenced was PBMCs, taken around 5 days after the first yellow fever vaccination. The receptors come from a man between 18 and 35 years old who received the YFV17D yellow fever vaccine.

This clonotype occurred a few times. The chain recombines TRBV5-6 with TRBJ1-5; 9 bases agree with TRBD1. CDR1 SGHDT and CDR2 YYEEEE come from the germline V gene. This CDR3 comprises 15 residues. V was clipped by 4 bases and J by 6 bases; unmatched bases: 8. In DNA, the CDR3 is TGTGCCAGCAGCGACCGGGACAGGGTGGGTCAGCCCCAGCATTTT. It translates to CASSDRDRVGQPQHF.

The sample holds many counts of this clonotype. The chain joins TRBV7-2 to TRBJ2-5, with D unresolved. Trimming stripped 5 bases from V and 1 base from J, with 11 bases between. Germline V gives CDR1 SGHTA, CDR2 FQGNSA. This CDR3 region has 14 residues. This CDR3 is CASSLGQTQETQYF. CDR3 DNA: TGTGCCAGCAGCCTTGGGCAGACCCAAGAGACCCAGTACTTC.